The present T cell receptor beta chain was sequenced within a study of T cell changes during pregnancy in multiple sclerosis (dated by TCRdb to the late 2010s). In terms of the full investigation: The study looked at changes in the T cell repertoire across pregnancy in women with multiple sclerosis.

The library relied on the immunoSEQ multiplex PCR assay. Sourced from immuneACCESS, this table was stored by TCRdb with only in-frame sequences that have V and J called. A share of the clones is absent; for the studies checked, an unresolved V gene accounts for under half, and the remainder has no known explanation. This sample gives approximately 25,000 clones in total; roughly 86% of them show up just once. The leading ten clones occupy around 8.1% of the sample. The junction carries 12 bases between V and J, which are trimmed by 2 bases and 4 bases respectively. The germline V gene sets CDR1 to MNHEY and CDR2 to SVGAGI. From cysteine to phenylalanine, the CDR3 is 14 amino acids long. The DNA shown is the 42-base CDR3, in frame from base 1. Points on this clone: Its recognized antigen is unknown. No base qualities exist here, and no much larger clone lies one base off it.

The V and J segments used are TRBV6-5 and TRBJ2-7; a weak D assignment points to TRBD1 (5 bases agree). The source was CD8+ T cells from peripheral blood mononuclear cells, collected in the second trimester of pregnancy. The clonotype was recovered from a female donor with multiple sclerosis, enrolled in a pregnancy study. CDR3 reads: CASSYGASAYEQYF. The nucleotides are TGTGCCAGCAGTTACGGGGCGAGCGCTTACGAGCAGTACTTC.